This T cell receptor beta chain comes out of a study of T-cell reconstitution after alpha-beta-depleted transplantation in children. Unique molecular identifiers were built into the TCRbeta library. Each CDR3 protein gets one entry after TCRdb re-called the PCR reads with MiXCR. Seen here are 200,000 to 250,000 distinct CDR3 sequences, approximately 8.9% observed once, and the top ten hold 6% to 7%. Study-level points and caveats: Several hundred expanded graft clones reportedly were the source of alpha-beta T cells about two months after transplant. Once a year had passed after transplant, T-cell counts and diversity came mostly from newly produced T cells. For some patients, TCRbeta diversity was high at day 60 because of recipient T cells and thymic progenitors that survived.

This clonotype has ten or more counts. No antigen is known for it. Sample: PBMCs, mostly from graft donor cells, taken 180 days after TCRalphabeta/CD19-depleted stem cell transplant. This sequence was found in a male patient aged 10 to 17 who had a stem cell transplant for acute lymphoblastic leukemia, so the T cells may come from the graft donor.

The CDR3 reads CASRQGPYQETQYF. In DNA, the CDR3 is TGTGCCAGCAGACAGGGCCCATACCAAGAGACCCAGTACTTC. This chain uses TRBV6-2 or TRBV6-3 with TRBJ2-5, with D possibly being TRBD1 (6 bases). The CDR3 is 14 amino acids. Germline V gene lookup returns CDR1 MNHEY and CDR2 SVGEGT. V lost 6 bases and J 0 bases, leaving 11 bases between the germline ends.